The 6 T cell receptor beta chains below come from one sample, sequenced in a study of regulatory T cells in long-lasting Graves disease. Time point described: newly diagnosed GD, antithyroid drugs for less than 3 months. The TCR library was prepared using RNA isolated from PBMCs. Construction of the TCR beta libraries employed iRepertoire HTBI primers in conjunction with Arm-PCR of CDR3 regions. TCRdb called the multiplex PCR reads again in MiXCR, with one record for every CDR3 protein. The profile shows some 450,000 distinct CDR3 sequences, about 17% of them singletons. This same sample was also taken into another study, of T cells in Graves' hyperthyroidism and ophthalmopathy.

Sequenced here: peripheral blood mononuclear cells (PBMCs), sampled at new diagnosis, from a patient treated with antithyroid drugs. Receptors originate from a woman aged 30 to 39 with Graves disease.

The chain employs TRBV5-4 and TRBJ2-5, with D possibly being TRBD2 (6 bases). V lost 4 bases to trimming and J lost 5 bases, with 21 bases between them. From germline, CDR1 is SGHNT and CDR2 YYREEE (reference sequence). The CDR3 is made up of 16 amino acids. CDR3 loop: CASSGRGASVSETQYF. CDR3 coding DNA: TGTGCCAGCAGCGGACGCGGAGCTAGCGTTTCGGAGACCCAGTACTTC.

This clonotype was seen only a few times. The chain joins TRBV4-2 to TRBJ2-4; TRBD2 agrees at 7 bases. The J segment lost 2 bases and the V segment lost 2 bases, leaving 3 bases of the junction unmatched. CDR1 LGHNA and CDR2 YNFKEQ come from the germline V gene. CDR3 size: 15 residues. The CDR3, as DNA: TGTGCCAGCAGCCAACCGGGGGGAACCAAAAACATTCAGTACTTC. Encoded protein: CASSQPGGTKNIQYF.

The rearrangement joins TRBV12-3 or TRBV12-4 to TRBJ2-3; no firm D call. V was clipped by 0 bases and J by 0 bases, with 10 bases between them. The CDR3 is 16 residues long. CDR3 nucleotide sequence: TGTGCCAGCAGTTTAGCCCCCGGCAGGAGCACAGATACGCAGTATTTT. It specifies CASSLAPGRSTDTQYF.

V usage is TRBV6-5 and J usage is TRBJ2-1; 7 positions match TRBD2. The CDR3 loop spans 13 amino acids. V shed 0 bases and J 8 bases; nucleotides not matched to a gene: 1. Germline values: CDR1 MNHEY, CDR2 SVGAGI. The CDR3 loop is CASSYSGGYEQFF. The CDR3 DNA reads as TGTGCCAGCAGTTACTCGGGAGGGTATGAGCAGTTCTTC.

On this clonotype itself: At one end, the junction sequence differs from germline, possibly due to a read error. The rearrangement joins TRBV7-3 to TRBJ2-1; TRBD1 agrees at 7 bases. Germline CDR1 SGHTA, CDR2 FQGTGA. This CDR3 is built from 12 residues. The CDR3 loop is CASSSGGPVPLF. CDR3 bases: TGTGCCAGCAGCTCAGGGGGACCTGTACCCCTCTTC.

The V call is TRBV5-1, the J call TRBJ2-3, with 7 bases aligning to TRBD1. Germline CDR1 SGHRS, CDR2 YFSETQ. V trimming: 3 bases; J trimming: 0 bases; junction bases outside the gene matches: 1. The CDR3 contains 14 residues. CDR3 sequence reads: CASSWGQSTDTQYF. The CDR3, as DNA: TGCGCCAGCAGCTGGGGACAGAGCACAGATACGCAGTATTTT.